These 25 T cell receptor beta chains share one sample of origin, sequenced in a study of CD8+ T cells in alopecia areata (dated by TCRdb to 2016 to 2018). Libraries were made using the immunoSEQ multiplex PCR assay. RNA was extracted from all samples and reverse transcribed into cDNA, which served as template for TCR sequencing. Imported from immuneACCESS, the table was reduced by TCRdb to in-frame sequences with V and J called. These copies leave out some clones; in studies compared against another copy, an unresolved V gene accounts for under half, and the cause of the remainder is not known. This sample gives around 170,000 clones in total; about half of them show up just once. The biggest ten clones account for around 10% of the sample. Per the publication, the treatment or condition label means: oral pan-JAK inhibitor, 5-10 mg twice daily. The starting material was CD8+ T cells sorted from blood, obtained at week 52, from a patient treated with tofacitinib. These receptors originate from a human donor with alopecia areata.

This chain connects TRBV7-9 to TRBJ1-1; D is undetermined. The CDR3 spans 11 residues. Germline CDR1 reads SEHNR; CDR2 reads FQNEAQ (reference sequence). Trimming shortened V by 8 bases and J by 1 base, and 5 bases separated the two germline ends. CDR3 protein: CASCQNTEAFF. The CDR3 nucleotides read TGTGCCAGCTGCCAGAACACTGAAGCTTTCTTT.

This clone has just one count. The genes are TRBV5-6 and TRBJ2-3, with TRBD1 matching 9 bases. Germline V CDR1 and CDR2: SGHDT, YYEEEE. The CDR3 is made up of 15 amino acids. Trimming took 7 bases from V and 4 from J; bases not matched to a gene: 10. The CDR3 region is CASCTGTGMSDTQYF. For the CDR3, the DNA is TGTGCCAGCTGTACCGGGACAGGGATGTCAGATACGCAGTATTTT.

V is TRBV9 and J is TRBJ2-1, with a weak D call TRBD1 (6 bases). The germline CDR1 and CDR2 sequences are SGDLS and YYNGEE. The V end was cut by 3 bases, the J end by 8 bases, with 21 bases between. CDR3 length equals 16 residues. As DNA, the CDR3 is TGTGCCAGCAGCGCGATCCTCGGGACAACTCTTCATGAGCAGTTCTTC. Amino acid sequence: CASSAILGTTLHEQFF.

The rearrangement joins TRBV5-1 to TRBJ2-7; 8 nucleotides match TRBD1. This CDR3 region has 17 residues. CDR1 is SGHRS and CDR2 is YFSETQ in the germline V gene. Germline trimming cut 8 bases from V and 4 bases from J; bases unmatched to any gene: 20. The CDR3 region is CARRQGTPLGGWYEQYF. DNA for the CDR3: TGCGCCAGAAGACAGGGGACCCCTCTCGGGGGCTGGTACGAGCAGTACTTC. The whole variable domain, remainder taken from reference TRBV5-1 and TRBJ2-7, is KAGVTQTPRYLIKTRGQQVTLSCSPISGHRSVSWYQQTPGQGLQFLFEYFSETQRNKGNFPGRFSGRQFSNSRSEMNVSTLELGDSALYLCARRQGTPLGGWYEQYFGPGTRLTVT.

The genes are TRBV30 and TRBJ1-2; D remains unclear. Deletions cut 2 bases from V and 3 bases from J, with 19 bases between. CDR1 and CDR2 (germline): GTSNPN, SVGIG (reference sequence). There are 16 residues in the CDR3. The CDR3 here is CAWSPIHGSLDYGYTF. The CDR3 bases are TGTGCCTGGAGTCCTATACATGGATCTTTAGACTATGGCTACACCTTC.

The CDR3 reads CASSLGPGGSEQYF. The CDR3 nucleotides are TGCGCCAGCAGCCTAGGACCGGGAGGGAGCGAGCAGTACTTC. The chain recombines TRBV4-1 with TRBJ2-7; 8 bases align to TRBD2. Germline V CDR1 and CDR2: MGHRA, YSYEKL. J gave up 6 bases and V 4 bases, and 8 bases lay outside the gene matches. The CDR3 totals 14 residues.

This clone was picked up one time. This sequence joins TRBV7-9 and TRBJ2-3, with 12 bases identical to TRBD2. The CDR3 runs to 15 residues. Germline V gives CDR1 SEHNR, CDR2 FQNEAQ (reference sequence). V lost 5 bases, J lost 5 bases, and 5 bases stayed unmatched. CDR3 loop: CASSKLAGGLDTQYF. CDR3 DNA sequence: TGTGCCAGCAGCAAACTAGCGGGGGGCCTAGATACGCAGTATTTT.

V usage is TRBV6-5 and J usage is TRBJ1-2, with D perhaps TRBD1 (5 bases). The CDR3 covers 12 residues. The ends were cut back, 10 bases at V and 4 bases at J, with 13 bases in the middle. Germline V gene lookup returns CDR1 MNHEY and CDR2 SVGAGI. The DNA for the CDR3 is TGTGCCACGTCGGAGGGGTTCTATGGCTACACCTTC. Translation gives CATSEGFYGYTF.

The chain recombines TRBV7-9 with TRBJ2-1; perhaps TRBD1 as D (5 bases). Germline CDR1 SEHNR, CDR2 FQNEAQ (reference sequence). CDR3 size: 15 residues. V lost 4 bases, J lost 3 bases, and 13 bases lay in between. CDR3 coding DNA: TGTGCCAGCAGCTCGTTTGGGGCTTTCTACAATGAGCAGTTCTTC. This encodes CASSSFGAFYNEQFF.

The V and J genes are TRBV13 and TRBJ2-7; TRBD1 is a possible D gene (5 bases). V was trimmed by 2 bases and J by 4 bases, leaving 15 bases between them. CDR1 is PRHDT and CDR2 is FYEKMQ in the germline V gene (reference sequence). CDR3 length: 15 residues. CDR3 sequence reads: CASSLNQGPQYEQYF. The CDR3 DNA reads as TGTGCCAGCAGCTTAAACCAGGGCCCACAATACGAGCAGTACTTC.

This clone was detected only once. The chain joins TRBV4-2 to TRBJ1-1, with D uncertain. The CDR3 sequence is 20 residues long. The germline CDR1 and CDR2 sequences are LGHNA and YNFKEQ. The V gene lost 1 base and the J gene lost 6 bases, with 30 bases spanning the gap. The CDR3 sequence is CASSQGPLGQAEGPKAEAFF. In DNA, the CDR3 is TGTGCCAGCAGCCAAGGCCCCCTTGGGCAAGCGGAAGGGCCAAAGGCTGAAGCTTTCTTT.

This clone appeared a few times. The chain links TRBV27 to TRBJ1-2, with 7 bases matching TRBD1. Looked up from germline, CDR1 is MNHEY and CDR2 is SMNVEV (reference sequence). J gave up 0 bases and V 3 bases, and 4 bases lay outside the gene matches. This CDR3 contains 15 residues. CDR3: CASSLPGGTNYGYTF. In nucleotides, the CDR3 is TGTGCCAGCAGTTTGCCAGGGGGGACTAACTATGGCTACACCTTC.

The table lists this clone with many counts. The gene calls are TRBV6-5 and TRBJ1-2; 8 nucleotides agree with TRBD1. With V trimmed by 4 bases and J by 6 bases, 7 bases remained unmatched. The CDR3 spans 14 residues. The germline gives CDR1 MNHEY, CDR2 SVGAGI. The CDR3 loop is CASSSDRGQNGYTF. CDR3 in DNA: TGTGCCAGCAGTTCTGACAGGGGACAAAATGGCTACACCTTC.

The J gene is TRBJ2-6, the V gene TRBV7-9; 11 nucleotides align to TRBD2. Trimming removed 5 bases from V and 0 bases from J; junction bases left unmatched: 6. The germline V gene has CDR1 SEHNR and CDR2 FQNEAQ (reference sequence). CDR3 length equals 18 residues. The CDR3 loop is CASSLTSGGTSGANVLTF. DNA of the CDR3: TGTGCCAGCAGCCTCACTAGCGGGGGAACCTCTGGGGCCAACGTCCTGACTTTC. Looking up the rest from reference TRBV7-9 and TRBJ2-6 gives the full variable domain: DTGVSQNPRHKITKRGQNVTFRCDPISEHNRLYWYRQTLGQGPEFLTYFQNEAQLEKSRLLSDRFSAERPKGSFSTLEIQRTEQGDSAMYLCASSLTSGGTSGANVLTFGAGSRLTVL.

In this sample, this clone turned up many times. Other DNA sequences from this sample encode an identical CDR3 as well. The CDR3 nucleotides are TGTGCCAGCAGCTTCGACAGGCAAGAGACCCAGTACTTC. Its translation: CASSFDRQETQYF. V gene TRBV7-8 combines with J gene TRBJ2-5; possibly TRBD1 for D (6 bases). The CDR3 runs to 13 residues. CDR1 and CDR2 from the germline V gene are SGHVS and FQNEAQ. The V end was cut by 3 bases, the J end by 2 bases, with 7 bases between.

This clone has only a few counts. CDR3 protein: CASSPGVGEFF. The DNA of the CDR3 is TGTGCCAGCAGCCCGGGAGTAGGGGAGTTCTTC. The V and J genes are TRBV27 and TRBJ2-1; maybe TRBD2 (6 bases). The CDR3 consists of 11 residues. Germline values: CDR1 MNHEY, CDR2 SMNVEV (reference sequence). The V end lost 6 bases, the J end lost 14 bases, and 14 bases lay between the germline ends.

The V call is TRBV29-1, the J call TRBJ1-1; no clear D. CDR3 length: 10 residues. Germline V CDR1 and CDR2: SQVTM, ANQGSEA. Trimming pared 3 bases from V and 11 bases from J, leaving 10 bases between. CDR3 coding DNA: TGCAGCGTTGAGGGAGGGCGGGCTTTCTTT. Protein product: CSVEGGRAFF.

This clone was seen a handful of times. The chain employs TRBV30 and TRBJ1-5; D possibly corresponds to TRBD1 (6 bases). Germline V CDR1 and CDR2: GTSNPN, SVGIG (reference sequence). Trimming stripped 2 bases from V and 3 bases from J, with 14 bases between. The CDR3 runs to 15 residues. As DNA, the CDR3 is TGTGCCTGGAGTAGGGCCGCAGGGGTCAATCAGCCCCAGCATTTT. Translation: CAWSRAAGVNQPQHF.

In this sample, this clone turned up a few times. The rearrangement joins TRBV30 to TRBJ2-7; D unresolved. Trimming took 0 bases from V and 5 from J, leaving 2 bases between them. The CDR3 is made up of 10 amino acids. Germline assignment: CDR1 GTSNPN and CDR2 SVGIG (reference sequence). The CDR3 DNA is TGTGCCTGGAGTGTAAACGAGCAGTACTTC. Translating it yields CAWSVNEQYF.

This clone was seen only a few times. This rearrangement joins TRBV5-1 to TRBJ2-3, with 14 bases fitting TRBD2. CDR1 and CDR2 (germline): SGHRS, YFSETQ. The junction had 5 bases not matched to a gene; V was cut back by 3 bases and J by 2 bases. The CDR3 contains 17 residues. This CDR3 reads CASSSGLAGGFTDTQYF. The CDR3 DNA follows: TGCGCCAGCAGCTCTGGACTAGCGGGGGGCTTCACAGATACGCAGTATTTT.

The chain combines TRBV7-9 with TRBJ2-7, with 8 bases lining up with TRBD2. Germline trimming cut 7 bases from V and 4 bases from J; bases unmatched to any gene: 6. Germline loops: CDR1 SEHNR, CDR2 FQNEAQ (reference sequence). This CDR3 is built from 13 residues. The CDR3 loop is CASTASGGYEQYF. CDR3 nucleotide sequence: TGTGCCAGCACCGCGAGCGGGGGTTACGAGCAGTACTTC.

The gene calls are TRBV6-4 and TRBJ1-1; D is ambiguous. With 4 bases removed from V and 6 bases from J, the gap between germline ends came to 12 bases. Germline CDR1 MRHNA, CDR2 SNTAGT. This CDR3 comprises 13 residues. The CDR3 nucleotides are TGTGCCAGCAGTGTGGAAGCTCGACCTGAAGCTTTCTTT. Protein: CASSVEARPEAFF.

This CDR3 is CSVHGQGYEQYF. The CDR3 nucleotides are TGCAGCGTTCATGGACAGGGCTACGAGCAGTACTTC. This sequence joins TRBV29-1 and TRBJ2-7; TRBD1 aligns across 8 bases. V was pared by 5 bases and J by 3 bases, with 3 bases of the junction left unmatched. The germline V gene has CDR1 SQVTM and CDR2 ANQGSEA. The CDR3 covers 12 residues.

The CDR3 region is CASSTAGTLYNEQFF. CDR3 nucleotides: TGTGCCAGCAGTACCGCCGGGACACTCTACAATGAGCAGTTCTTC. J is TRBJ2-1 and V is TRBV27; a possible D gene is TRBD1 (6 bases). The CDR3 consists of 15 residues. V gave up 5 bases and J gave up 3 bases, with 14 bases separating them. Germline CDR1 MNHEY, CDR2 SMNVEV (reference sequence).

This clone was recorded a few times. The chain joins TRBV7-9 to TRBJ2-5; D is unclear. The ends were cut back, 8 bases at V and 0 bases at J, with 10 bases in the middle. Germline V gives CDR1 SEHNR, CDR2 FQNEAQ (reference sequence). The CDR3 contains 13 residues. The CDR3 spells CASETGYQETQYF. Here the CDR3 DNA reads TGTGCCAGCGAGACCGGGTACCAAGAGACCCAGTACTTC. Full variable domain (rest looked up from reference TRBV7-9 and TRBJ2-5): DTGVSQNPRHKITKRGQNVTFRCDPISEHNRLYWYRQTLGQGPEFLTYFQNEAQLEKSRLLSDRFSAERPKGSFSTLEIQRTEQGDSAMYLCASETGYQETQYFGPGTRLLVL.